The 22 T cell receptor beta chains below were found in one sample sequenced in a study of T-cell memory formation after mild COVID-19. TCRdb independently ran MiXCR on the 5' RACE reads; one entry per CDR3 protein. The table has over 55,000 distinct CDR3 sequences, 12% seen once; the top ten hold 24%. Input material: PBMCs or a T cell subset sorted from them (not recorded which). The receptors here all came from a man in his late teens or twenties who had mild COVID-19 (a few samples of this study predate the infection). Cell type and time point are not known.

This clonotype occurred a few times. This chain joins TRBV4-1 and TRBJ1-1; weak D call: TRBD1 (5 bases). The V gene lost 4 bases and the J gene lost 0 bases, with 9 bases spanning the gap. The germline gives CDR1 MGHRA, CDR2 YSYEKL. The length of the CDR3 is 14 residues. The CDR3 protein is CASSLRALNTEAFF. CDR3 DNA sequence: TGCGCCAGCAGCCTCAGGGCGCTGAACACTGAAGCTTTCTTT.

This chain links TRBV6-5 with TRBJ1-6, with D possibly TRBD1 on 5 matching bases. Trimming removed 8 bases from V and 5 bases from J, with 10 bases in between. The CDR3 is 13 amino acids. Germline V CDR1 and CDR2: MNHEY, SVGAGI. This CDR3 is CASCSGNNSPLHF. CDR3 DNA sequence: TGTGCCAGCTGCTCAGGGAATAATTCACCCCTCCACTTT.

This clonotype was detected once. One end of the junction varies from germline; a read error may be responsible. The CDR3 bases are TGTGCCAGCAGCTTAACGAGGGACAGCAACACTGAAGATTTCTTT. It is translated as CASSLTRDSNTEDFF. The J gene is TRBJ1-1, the V gene TRBV7-2, with 7 bases that match TRBD1. CDR1 is SGHTA, CDR2 FQGNSA, per germline. The CDR3 consists of 15 residues.

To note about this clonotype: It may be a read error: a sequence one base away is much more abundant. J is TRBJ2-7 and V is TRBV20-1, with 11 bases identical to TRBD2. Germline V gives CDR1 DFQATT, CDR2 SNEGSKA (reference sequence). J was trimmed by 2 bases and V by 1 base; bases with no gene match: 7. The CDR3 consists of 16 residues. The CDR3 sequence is CSARAQGLAVAYEQYV. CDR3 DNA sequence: TGCAGTGCTAGAGCACAGGGACTAGCGGTGGCCTACGAGCAGTACGTC.

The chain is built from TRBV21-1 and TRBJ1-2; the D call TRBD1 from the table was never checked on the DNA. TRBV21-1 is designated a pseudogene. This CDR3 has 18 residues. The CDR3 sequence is CASSKGGTGAFIKYGYTF. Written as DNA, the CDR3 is TGTGCCAGCAGCAAAGGGGGAACAGGGGCATTCATTAAGTATGGCTACACCTTC.

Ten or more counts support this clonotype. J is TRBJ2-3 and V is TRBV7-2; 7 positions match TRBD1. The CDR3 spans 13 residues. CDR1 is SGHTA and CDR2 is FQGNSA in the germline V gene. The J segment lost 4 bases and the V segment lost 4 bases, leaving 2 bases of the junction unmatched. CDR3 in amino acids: CASSSTGSDTQYF. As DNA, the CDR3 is TGTGCCAGCAGCTCGACAGGGTCAGATACGCAGTATTTT.

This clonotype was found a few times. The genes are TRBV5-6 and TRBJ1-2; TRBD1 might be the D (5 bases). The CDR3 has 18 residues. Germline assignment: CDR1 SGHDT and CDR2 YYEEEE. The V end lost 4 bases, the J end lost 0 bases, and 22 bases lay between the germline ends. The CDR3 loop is CASSLRPTGTGSNYGYTF. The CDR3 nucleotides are TGTGCCAGCAGCCTCCGACCCACCGGGACTGGATCTAACTATGGCTACACCTTC.

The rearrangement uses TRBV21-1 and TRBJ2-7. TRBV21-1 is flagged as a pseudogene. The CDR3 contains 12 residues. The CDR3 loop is CASSKTGNQSYV. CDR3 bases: TGTGCCAGCAGCAAAACGGGGAATCAATCGTACGTC.

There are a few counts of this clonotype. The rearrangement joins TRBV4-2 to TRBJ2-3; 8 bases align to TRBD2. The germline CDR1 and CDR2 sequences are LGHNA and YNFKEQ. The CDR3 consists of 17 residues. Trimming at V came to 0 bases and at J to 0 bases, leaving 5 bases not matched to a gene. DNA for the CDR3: TGTGCCAGCAGCCAAGAGCCCCGGGGGGGTAGCACAGATACGCAGTATTTT. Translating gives CASSQEPRGGSTDTQYF.

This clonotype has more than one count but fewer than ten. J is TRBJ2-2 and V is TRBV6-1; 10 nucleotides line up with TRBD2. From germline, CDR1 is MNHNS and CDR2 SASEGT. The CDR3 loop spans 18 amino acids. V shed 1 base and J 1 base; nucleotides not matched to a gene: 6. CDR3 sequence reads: CASSEVLLAGGNTGELFF. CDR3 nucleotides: TGTGCCAGCAGTGAAGTTCTCTTAGCGGGGGGGAACACCGGGGAGCTGTTTTTT.

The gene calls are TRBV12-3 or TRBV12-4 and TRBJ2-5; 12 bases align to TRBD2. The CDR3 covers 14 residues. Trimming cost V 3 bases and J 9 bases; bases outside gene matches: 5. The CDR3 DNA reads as TGTGCCAGCAGTTTTGGTCCTAGCGGGGGGGCCCAGTACTTC. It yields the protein CASSFGPSGGAQYF.

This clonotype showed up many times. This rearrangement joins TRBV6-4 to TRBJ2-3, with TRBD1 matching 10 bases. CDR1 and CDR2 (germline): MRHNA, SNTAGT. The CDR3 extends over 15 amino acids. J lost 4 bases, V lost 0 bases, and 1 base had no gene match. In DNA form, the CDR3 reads TGTGCCAGCAGTGACTCGACAGGGGGCGCAGATACGCAGTATTTT. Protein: CASSDSTGGADTQYF.

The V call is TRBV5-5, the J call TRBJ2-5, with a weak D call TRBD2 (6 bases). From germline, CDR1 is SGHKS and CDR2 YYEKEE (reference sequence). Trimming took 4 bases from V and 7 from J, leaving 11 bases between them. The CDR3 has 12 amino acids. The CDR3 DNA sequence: TGTGCCAGCAGCCGTTCCGGGGGGACCCAGTACTTC. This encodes CASSRSGGTQYF.

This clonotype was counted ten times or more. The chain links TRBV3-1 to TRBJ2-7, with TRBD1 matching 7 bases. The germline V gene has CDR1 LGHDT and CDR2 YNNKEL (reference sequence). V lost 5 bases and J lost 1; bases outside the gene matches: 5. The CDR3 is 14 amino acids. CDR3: CASSYWTGSYEQYF. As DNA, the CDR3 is TGTGCCAGCAGCTACTGGACAGGATCCTACGAGCAGTACTTC.

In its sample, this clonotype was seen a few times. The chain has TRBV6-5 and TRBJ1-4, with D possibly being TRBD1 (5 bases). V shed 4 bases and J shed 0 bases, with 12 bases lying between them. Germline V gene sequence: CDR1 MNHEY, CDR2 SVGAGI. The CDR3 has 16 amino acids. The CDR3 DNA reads TGTGCCAGCAGTTCTCGACCAGGGTCAACTAATGAAAAACTGTTTTTT. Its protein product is CASSSRPGSTNEKLFF.

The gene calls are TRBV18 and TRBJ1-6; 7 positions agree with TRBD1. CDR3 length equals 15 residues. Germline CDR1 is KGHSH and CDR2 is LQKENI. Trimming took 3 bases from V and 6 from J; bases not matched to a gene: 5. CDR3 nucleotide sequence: TGTGCCAGCTCACCGGGGGGACAGATTAATTCACCCCTCCACTTT. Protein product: CASSPGGQINSPLHF.

The DNA for the CDR3 is TGTGCCAGCAGTTTCGTGGGGGCCCGCCCTACTGGAAACACCATATATTTT. Amino acid sequence: CASSFVGARPTGNTIYF. The chain employs TRBV28 and TRBJ1-3, with TRBD1 as a possible D gene (6 bases). CDR3 length: 17 residues. The germline CDR1 and CDR2 sequences are MDHEN and SYDVKM. V dropped 3 bases and J dropped 2 bases, with 17 bases sitting between them.

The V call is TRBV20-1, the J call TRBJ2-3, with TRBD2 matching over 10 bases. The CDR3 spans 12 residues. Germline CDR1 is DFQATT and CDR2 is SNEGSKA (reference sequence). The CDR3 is CRTSGSSDTQYF. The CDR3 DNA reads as TGCAGGACTAGCGGGTCCTCAGATACGCAGTATTTT.

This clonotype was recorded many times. CDR3 residues: CASSSGQDLSPLHF. CDR3 DNA sequence: TGCGCCAGCAGCTCGGGACAGGACCTTTCACCCCTCCACTTT. The rearrangement links TRBV5-1 to TRBJ1-6; 8 positions agree with TRBD1. Germline CDR1 and CDR2: SGHRS and YFSETQ. V gave up 3 bases and J gave up 9 bases; unmatched junction bases: 5. The CDR3 covers 14 residues.

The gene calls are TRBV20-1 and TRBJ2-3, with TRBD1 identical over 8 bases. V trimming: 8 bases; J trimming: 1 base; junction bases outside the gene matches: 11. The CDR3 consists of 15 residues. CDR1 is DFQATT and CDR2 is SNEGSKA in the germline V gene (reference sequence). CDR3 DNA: TGCAGTTCGAACCAGGGGGCTTGGGGCACAGATACGCAGTATTTT. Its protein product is CSSNQGAWGTDTQYF.

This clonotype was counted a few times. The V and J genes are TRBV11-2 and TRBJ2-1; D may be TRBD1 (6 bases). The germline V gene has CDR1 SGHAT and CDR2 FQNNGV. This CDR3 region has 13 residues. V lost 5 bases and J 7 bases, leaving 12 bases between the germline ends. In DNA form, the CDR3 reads TGTGCCAGCAGCCTCGGGACATTGAATGAGCAGTTCTTC. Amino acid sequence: CASSLGTLNEQFF.

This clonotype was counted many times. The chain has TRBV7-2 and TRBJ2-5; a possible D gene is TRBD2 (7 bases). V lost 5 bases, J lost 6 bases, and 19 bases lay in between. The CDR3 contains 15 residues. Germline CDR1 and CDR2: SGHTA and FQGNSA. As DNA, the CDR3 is TGTGCCAGCAGCCTCAGGGGCGGGGGCTCCCAGACCCAGTACTTC. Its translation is CASSLRGGGSQTQYF.